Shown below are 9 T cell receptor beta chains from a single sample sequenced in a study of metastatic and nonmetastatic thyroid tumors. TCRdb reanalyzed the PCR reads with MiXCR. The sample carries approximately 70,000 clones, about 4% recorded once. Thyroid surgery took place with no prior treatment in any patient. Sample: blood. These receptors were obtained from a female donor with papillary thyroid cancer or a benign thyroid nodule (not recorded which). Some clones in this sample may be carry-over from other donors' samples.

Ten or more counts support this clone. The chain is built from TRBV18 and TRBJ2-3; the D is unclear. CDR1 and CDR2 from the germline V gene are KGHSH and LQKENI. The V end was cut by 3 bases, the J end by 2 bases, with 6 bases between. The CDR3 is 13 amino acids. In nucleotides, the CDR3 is TGTGCCAGCTCACCGGGGTACACAGATACGCAGTATTTT. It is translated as CASSPGYTDTQYF.

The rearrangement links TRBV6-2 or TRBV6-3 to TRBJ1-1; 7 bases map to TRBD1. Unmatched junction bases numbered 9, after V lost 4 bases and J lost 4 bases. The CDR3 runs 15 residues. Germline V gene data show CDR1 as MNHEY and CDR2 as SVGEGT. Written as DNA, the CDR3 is TGTGCCAGCAGTTCCCCGACAGGGAGGGGCACTGAAGCTTTCTTT. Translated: CASSSPTGRGTEAFF.

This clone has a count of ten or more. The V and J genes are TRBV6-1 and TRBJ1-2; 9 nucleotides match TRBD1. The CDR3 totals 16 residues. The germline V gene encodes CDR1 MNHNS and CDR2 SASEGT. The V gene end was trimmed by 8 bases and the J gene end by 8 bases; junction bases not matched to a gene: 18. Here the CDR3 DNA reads TGTGCCAGCTCACCAACGACCGGGACAGGGACTTTCGGCTACACCTTC. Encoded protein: CASSPTTGTGTFGYTF.

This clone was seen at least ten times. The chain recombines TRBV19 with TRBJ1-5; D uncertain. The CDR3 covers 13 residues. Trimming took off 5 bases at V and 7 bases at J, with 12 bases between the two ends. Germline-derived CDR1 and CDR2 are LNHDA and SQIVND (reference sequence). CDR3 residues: CASSLVGGQPQHF. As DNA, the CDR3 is TGTGCCAGTAGTCTCGTCGGCGGCCAGCCCCAGCATTTT.

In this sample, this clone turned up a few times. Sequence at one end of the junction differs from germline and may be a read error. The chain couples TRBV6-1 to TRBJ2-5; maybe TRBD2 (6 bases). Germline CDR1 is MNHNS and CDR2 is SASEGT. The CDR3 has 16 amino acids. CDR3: CASTIGGDGLQDTQYF. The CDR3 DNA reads TGTGCCAGCACTATAGGAGGGGATGGACTCCAAGATACCCAGTACTTC.

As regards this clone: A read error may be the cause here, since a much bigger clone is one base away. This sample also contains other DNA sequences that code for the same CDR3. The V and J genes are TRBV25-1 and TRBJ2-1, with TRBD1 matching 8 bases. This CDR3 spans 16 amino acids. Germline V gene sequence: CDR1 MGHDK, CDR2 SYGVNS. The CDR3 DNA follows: TGTGCAAGCAGTGACCCAGGACAGGGACGGGGGAATGAGCAGTTCTTC. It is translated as CASSDPGQGRGNEQFF.

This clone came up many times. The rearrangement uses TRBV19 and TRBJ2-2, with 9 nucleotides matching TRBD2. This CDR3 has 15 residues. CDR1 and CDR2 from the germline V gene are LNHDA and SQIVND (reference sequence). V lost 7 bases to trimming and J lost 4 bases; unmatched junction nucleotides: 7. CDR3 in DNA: TGTGCCAGTAACGCGGGAGGGCCGGGCACCGGGGAGCTGTTTTTT. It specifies CASNAGGPGTGELFF.

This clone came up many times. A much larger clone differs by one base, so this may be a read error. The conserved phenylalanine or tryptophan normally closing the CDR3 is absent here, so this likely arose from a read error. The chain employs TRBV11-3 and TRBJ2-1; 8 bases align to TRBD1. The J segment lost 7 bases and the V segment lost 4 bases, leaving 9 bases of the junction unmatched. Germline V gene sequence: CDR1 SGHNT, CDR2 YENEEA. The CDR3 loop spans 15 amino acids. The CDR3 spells CASSSRGRQENEQFS. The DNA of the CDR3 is TGTGCCAGCAGCTCCAGGGGGCGGCAGGAGAATGAGCAGTTCTCC.

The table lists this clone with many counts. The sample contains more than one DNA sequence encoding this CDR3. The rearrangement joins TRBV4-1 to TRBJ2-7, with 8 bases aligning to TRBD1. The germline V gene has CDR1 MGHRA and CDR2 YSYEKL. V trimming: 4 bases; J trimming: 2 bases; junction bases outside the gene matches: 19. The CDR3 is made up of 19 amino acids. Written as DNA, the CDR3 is TGCGCCAGCAGCCGCACGGACAGGGTCAGGGGGACGAGGCCCTACGAGCAGTACTTC. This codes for CASSRTDRVRGTRPYEQYF.